Below are 4 T cell receptor beta chains sequenced from a single sample in a study of CD8 T cells in Susac syndrome. Random hexamers were used to reverse transcribe 0.5 to 1 ug of RNA. TCRdb processed the immunoSEQ multiplex PCR reads anew with MiXCR; each CDR3 protein has one entry. The sample holds 53,000 or so distinct CDR3 sequences, under 95% seen once. Input material: CD8+ T cells from PBMCs. The receptors here all came from a human donor in good health.

The V gene is TRBV29-1, the J gene TRBJ2-1; D is ambiguous. Germline V gene sequence: CDR1 SQVTM, CDR2 ANQGSEA. Trimming stripped 6 bases from V and 0 bases from J, with 18 bases between. The CDR3 totals 16 residues. CDR3 in DNA: TGCAGCGTAACAGCTACCAATCCTCGCTCCTACAATGAGCAGTTCTTC. Translation: CSVTATNPRSYNEQFF.

The chain employs TRBV5-1 and TRBJ2-7, with D uncertain. The germline V gene has CDR1 SGHRS and CDR2 YFSETQ. V was cut by 5 bases and J by 7 bases, with 13 bases left in between. CDR3 size: 12 residues. DNA for the CDR3: TGCGCCAGCAGAGAGGCCGCGTCGGAGCAGTACTTC. This gives the protein CASREAASEQYF.

This chain uses TRBV4-1 with TRBJ1-4; D unresolved. The CDR3 has 15 amino acids. V lost 4 bases and J 0 bases, leaving 9 bases between the germline ends. CDR1 MGHRA and CDR2 YSYEKL come from the germline V gene. Here the CDR3 reads CASSLRRATNEKLFF. The CDR3 nucleotides are TGCGCCAGCAGCCTACGACGGGCAACTAATGAAAAACTGTTTTTT.

The chain has TRBV6-2 or TRBV6-3 and TRBJ2-2, with 9 bases lining up with TRBD1. CDR1 is MNHEY, CDR2 SVGEGT, per germline. Trimming at V came to 5 bases and at J to 5 bases, leaving 9 bases not matched to a gene. The CDR3 contains 16 residues. This CDR3 is CASSHGHRGRTGELFF. The CDR3 DNA is TGTGCCAGCAGTCATGGGCACAGGGGGCGGACCGGGGAGCTGTTTTTT.